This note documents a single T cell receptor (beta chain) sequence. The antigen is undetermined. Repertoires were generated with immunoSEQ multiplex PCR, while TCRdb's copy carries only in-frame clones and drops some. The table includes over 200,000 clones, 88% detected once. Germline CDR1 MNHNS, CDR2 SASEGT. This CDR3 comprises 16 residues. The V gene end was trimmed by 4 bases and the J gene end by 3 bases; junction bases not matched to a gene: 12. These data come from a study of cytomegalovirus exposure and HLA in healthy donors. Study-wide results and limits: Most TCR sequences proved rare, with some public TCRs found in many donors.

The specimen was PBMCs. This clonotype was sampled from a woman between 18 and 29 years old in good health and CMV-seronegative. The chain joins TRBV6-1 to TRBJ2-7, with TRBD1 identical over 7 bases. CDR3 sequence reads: CASSAVRQGSLYEQYF. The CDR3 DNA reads TGTGCCAGCAGTGCGGTGCGACAGGGATCTCTCTACGAGCAGTACTTC.